This T cell receptor (beta chain) appears in the sequencing data of a study of blood T cell repertoires in COVID-19. Study context: Donors in the United States, Italy and Spain gave samples during acute or convalescent COVID-19. T cells, B-cell-depleted T cells, or PBMCs provided the cDNA or gDNA that served as material.

As handled by the study authors: Quantification of nucleated cells was approximated via reference gene primer amplification. Some clones are missing from TCRdb's copy, which holds only in-frame ones; the method was immunoSEQ multiplex PCR. V and J calls plus clone size are reproduced from that table; the DNA served to infer D and trimming. The sample has 70,000 or so clones; 85% to 90% are singletons. The CDR3 loop spans 15 amino acids. Germline assignment: CDR1 KGHSH and CDR2 LQKENI. With V trimmed by 2 bases and J by 6 bases, 6 bases remained unmatched. Specimen: peripheral blood. V and J are TRBV18 and TRBJ2-1; 8 bases are shared with TRBD1. This clonotype was sampled from a woman of 80 years or more with active COVID-19. The CDR3 DNA follows: TGTGCCAGCTCACCAAGGGCAGGGGGCCCCAATGAGCAGTTCTTC. It specifies CASSPRAGGPNEQFF.